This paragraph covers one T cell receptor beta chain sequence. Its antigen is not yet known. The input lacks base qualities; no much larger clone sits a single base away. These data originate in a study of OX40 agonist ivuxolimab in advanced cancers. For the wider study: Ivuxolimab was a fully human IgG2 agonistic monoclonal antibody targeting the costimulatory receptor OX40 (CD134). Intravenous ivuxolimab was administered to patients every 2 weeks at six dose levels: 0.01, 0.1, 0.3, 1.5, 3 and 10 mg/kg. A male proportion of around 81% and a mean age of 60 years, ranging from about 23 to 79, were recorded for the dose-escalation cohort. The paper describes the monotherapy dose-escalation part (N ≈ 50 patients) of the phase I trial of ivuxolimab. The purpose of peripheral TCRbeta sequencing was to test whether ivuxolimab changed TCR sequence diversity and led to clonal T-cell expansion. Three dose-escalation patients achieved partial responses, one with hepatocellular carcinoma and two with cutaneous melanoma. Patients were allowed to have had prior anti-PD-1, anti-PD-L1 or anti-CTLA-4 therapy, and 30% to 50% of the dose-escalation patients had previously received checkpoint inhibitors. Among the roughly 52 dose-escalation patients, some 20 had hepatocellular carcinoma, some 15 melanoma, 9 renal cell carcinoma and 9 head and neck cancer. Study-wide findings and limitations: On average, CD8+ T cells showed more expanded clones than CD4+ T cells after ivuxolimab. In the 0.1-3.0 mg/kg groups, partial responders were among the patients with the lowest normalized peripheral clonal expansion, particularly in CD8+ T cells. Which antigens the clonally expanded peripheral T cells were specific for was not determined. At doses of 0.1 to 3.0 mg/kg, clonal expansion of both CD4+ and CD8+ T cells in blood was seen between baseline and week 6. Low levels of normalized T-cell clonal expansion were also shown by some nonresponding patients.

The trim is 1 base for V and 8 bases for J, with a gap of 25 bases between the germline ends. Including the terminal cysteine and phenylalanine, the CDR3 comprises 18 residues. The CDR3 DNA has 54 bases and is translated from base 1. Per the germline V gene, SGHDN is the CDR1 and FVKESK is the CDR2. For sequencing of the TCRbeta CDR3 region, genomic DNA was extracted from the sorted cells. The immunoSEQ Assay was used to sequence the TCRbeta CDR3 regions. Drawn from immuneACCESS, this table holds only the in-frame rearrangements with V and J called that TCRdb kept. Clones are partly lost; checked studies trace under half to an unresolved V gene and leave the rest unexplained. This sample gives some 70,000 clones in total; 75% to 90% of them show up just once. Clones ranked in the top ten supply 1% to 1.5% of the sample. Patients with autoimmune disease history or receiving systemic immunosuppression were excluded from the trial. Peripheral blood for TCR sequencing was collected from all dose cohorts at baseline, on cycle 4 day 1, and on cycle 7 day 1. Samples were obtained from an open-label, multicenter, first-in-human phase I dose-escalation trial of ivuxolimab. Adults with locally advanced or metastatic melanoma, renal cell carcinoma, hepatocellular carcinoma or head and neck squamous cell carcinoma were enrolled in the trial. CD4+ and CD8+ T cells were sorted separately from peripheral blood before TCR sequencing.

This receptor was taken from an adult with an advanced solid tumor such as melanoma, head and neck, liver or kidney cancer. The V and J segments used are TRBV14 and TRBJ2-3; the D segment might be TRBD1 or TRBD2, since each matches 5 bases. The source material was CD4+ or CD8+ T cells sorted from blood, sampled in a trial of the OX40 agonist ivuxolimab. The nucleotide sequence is TGTGCCAGCAGCCAAGGTCCTCCCGGGGCTAGCCGCCAGAGTACGCAGTATTTT. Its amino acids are CASSQGPPGASRQSTQYF.